Presented here are 21 T cell receptor beta chains from one specimen sequenced in a study of control samples from healthy donors and cancer patients. Clones were sequenced by immunoSEQ multiplex PCR, and TCRdb holds only the in-frame ones, with some missing. Seen here are under 150,000 clones, approximately 90% observed once, and the top ten hold 8.7%. Sequenced sample: blood. The receptors were sampled from a young woman in good health.

J is TRBJ1-5 and V is TRBV7-2; 11 positions agree with TRBD1. The CDR3 runs 14 residues. Germline-derived CDR1 and CDR2 are SGHTA and FQGNSA. After removal of 6 bases from V and 7 bases from J, the junction contained 5 bases not matched to a gene. The CDR3: CASRRTGGGQPQHF. The CDR3, as DNA: TGTGCCAGCAGGCGGACAGGGGGCGGCCAGCCCCAGCATTTT.

The chain joins TRBV5-6 to TRBJ1-1, with TRBD1 matching over 7 bases. This CDR3 is built from 16 residues. Germline V gene sequence: CDR1 SGHDT, CDR2 YYEEEE. V was clipped by 3 bases and J by 1 base; unmatched bases: 9. CDR3 loop: CASSSGQHGKNTEAFF. CDR3 in DNA: TGTGCCAGCAGCTCGGGACAGCATGGGAAGAACACTGAAGCTTTCTTT.

The CDR3 nucleotides read TGTGCCAGCAGTGACGGGGCTAGCACAGATACGCAGTATTTT. Encoded protein: CASSDGASTDTQYF. This chain connects TRBV6-4 to TRBJ2-3; D is perhaps TRBD1 (5 bases). CDR3 length: 14 amino acids. Trimming took off 2 bases at V and 0 bases at J, with 6 bases between the two ends. Germline values: CDR1 MRHNA, CDR2 SNTAGT.

The J gene is TRBJ2-5, the V gene TRBV28; 12 nucleotides match TRBD2. CDR3 length: 15 residues. V lost 5 bases, J lost 5 bases, and 6 bases stayed unmatched. CDR1 is MDHEN and CDR2 is SYDVKM in the germline V gene. The CDR3 loop is CASSAGLAGTETQYF. DNA of the CDR3: TGTGCCAGCAGTGCTGGACTAGCGGGAACGGAGACCCAGTACTTC.

The chain carries TRBV20-1 and TRBJ2-2; 10 bases map to TRBD2. This CDR3 is built from 14 residues. Germline-derived CDR1 and CDR2 are DFQATT and SNEGSKA (reference sequence). V lost 3 bases and J lost 4; bases outside the gene matches: 2. The CDR3 is CSASRTSGTGELFF. The CDR3 nucleotides are TGCAGTGCTAGTAGGACTAGCGGCACCGGGGAGCTGTTTTTT.

The V call is TRBV2, the J call TRBJ1-4; D is ambiguous. This CDR3 has 11 amino acids. From germline, CDR1 is SNHLY and CDR2 FYNNEI. V shed 1 base and J shed 7 bases, with 1 base lying between them. In DNA form, the CDR3 reads TGTGCCAGCAGTGAAGGTGAAAAACTGTTTTTT. It yields the protein CASSEGEKLFF. The entire variable domain, with the rest obtained from reference TRBV2 and TRBJ1-4, is as follows: EPEVTQTPSHQVTQMGQEVILRCVPISNHLYFYWYRQILGQKVEFLVSFYNNEISEKSEIFDDQFSVERPDGSNFTLKIRSTKLEDSAMYFCASSEGEKLFFGSGTQLSVL.

This chain connects TRBV27 to TRBJ2-7; perhaps TRBD1 as D (7 bases). CDR1 and CDR2 from the germline V gene are MNHEY and SMNVEV (reference sequence). V was cut by 7 bases and J by 0 bases, with 19 bases left in between. The CDR3 length is 16 residues. CDR3 DNA sequence: TGTGCCAGCAAGGTGCAGGGGGGAATGAGCTCCTACGAGCAGTACTTC. Encoded protein: CASKVQGGMSSYEQYF.

The chain has TRBV18 and TRBJ2-1; TRBD1 or TRBD2 may be the D gene (5 bases each). Germline CDR1 and CDR2: KGHSH and LQKENI. The CDR3 has 16 residues. V was shortened by 3 bases and J by 4 bases, with 16 bases between the two germline ends. The CDR3 region has the DNA TGTGCCAGCTCACCGGTCGGGATAGGGGTTTACAATGAGCAGTTCTTC. Its protein product is CASSPVGIGVYNEQFF.

The chain uses TRBV6-1 and TRBJ1-1, with 7 positions matching TRBD1. V was pared by 2 bases and J by 4 bases, with 7 bases of the junction left unmatched. Germline V gene sequence: CDR1 MNHNS, CDR2 SASEGT. The CDR3 is 15 amino acids. The CDR3 reads CASSEWKGAGTEAFF. In nucleotides, the CDR3 is TGTGCCAGCAGTGAATGGAAGGGGGCCGGCACTGAAGCTTTCTTT.

V and J are TRBV7-2 and TRBJ2-1; 7 nucleotides line up with TRBD2. Germline lookup yields CDR1 SGHTA and CDR2 FQGNSA. This CDR3 has 15 residues. The V gene end was trimmed by 7 bases and the J gene end by 2 bases; junction bases not matched to a gene: 8. The DNA of the CDR3 is TGTGCCAGCACCCCCGTTCGGGGGGCCTACAATGAGCAGTTCTTC. It yields the protein CASTPVRGAYNEQFF.

V and J are TRBV18 and TRBJ2-7; TRBD2 matches 8 bases. The V gene end was trimmed by 8 bases and the J gene end by 0 bases; junction bases not matched to a gene: 3. This CDR3 is 13 amino acids long. Germline CDR1 KGHSH, CDR2 LQKENI. The CDR3 loop reads CASTLAGSYEQYF. The CDR3 coding sequence is TGTGCCAGCACCCTAGCGGGCTCCTACGAGCAGTACTTC.

This clone has only a few counts. This chain joins TRBV7-2 and TRBJ2-2; weak D call: TRBD2 (5 bases). V was cut by 3 bases and J by 3 bases, with 11 bases left in between. This CDR3 has 15 amino acids. CDR1 SGHTA and CDR2 FQGNSA come from the germline V gene. The CDR3 reads CASSFKSSDTGELFF. In DNA form, the CDR3 reads TGTGCCAGCAGCTTCAAGAGTAGCGACACCGGGGAGCTGTTTTTT.

This chain joins TRBV14 and TRBJ1-2, with TRBD1 as a possible D gene (6 bases). The CDR3 consists of 16 residues. The V end lost 1 base, the J end lost 8 bases, and 20 bases lay between the germline ends. Per germline, CDR1 SGHDN and CDR2 FVKESK. In nucleotides, the CDR3 is TGTGCCAGCAGCCAAGCCTTGACAGGATCGGTAGGAGGCTACACCTTC. Translating gives CASSQALTGSVGGYTF.

The rearrangement links TRBV7-9 to TRBJ2-7; D unresolved. The CDR3 extends over 14 amino acids. The V gene's germline CDR1 is SEHNR and CDR2 FQNEAQ (reference sequence). Trimming shortened V by 1 base and J by 0 bases, and 7 bases separated the two germline ends. DNA of the CDR3: TGTGCCAGCAGCTTAGTCCGGGCCTCCTACGAGCAGTACTTC. It encodes CASSLVRASYEQYF. Drawing the rest from reference TRBV7-9 and TRBJ2-7, the complete variable domain is DTGVSQNPRHKITKRGQNVTFRCDPISEHNRLYWYRQTLGQGPEFLTYFQNEAQLEKSRLLSDRFSAERPKGSFSTLEIQRTEQGDSAMYLCASSLVRASYEQYFGPGTRLTVT.

The chain carries TRBV3-1 (or the pseudogene TRBV3-2) and TRBJ2-7; TRBD2 agrees at 7 bases. Germline loops: CDR1 LGHDT, CDR2 YNNKEL (reference sequence). V was clipped by 0 bases and J by 2 bases; unmatched bases: 22. The CDR3 is 21 amino acids. CDR3 protein: CASSQDLIGTGTIRRAYEQYF. In DNA form, the CDR3 reads TGTGCCAGCAGCCAAGATTTAATAGGGACCGGGACTATCCGCAGGGCCTACGAGCAGTACTTC.

This chain joins TRBV6-6 and TRBJ2-7, with 7 bases identical to TRBD1. CDR1 and CDR2 (germline): MNHNY, SVGAGI (reference sequence). Trimming at V came to 7 bases and at J to 2 bases, leaving 5 bases not matched to a gene. CDR3 size: 13 residues. DNA for the CDR3: TGTGCCAGCACCCCGACAGGGACCTACGAGCAGTACTTC. Its protein is CASTPTGTYEQYF.

The chain uses TRBV5-6 and TRBJ1-4; D may be TRBD1 (6 bases). Trimming removed 1 base from V and 2 bases from J, with 12 bases in between. This CDR3 contains 16 residues. Germline CDR1 SGHDT, CDR2 YYEEEE. This CDR3 is CASSLPGGGTNEKLFF. The CDR3 coding sequence is TGTGCCAGCAGCTTGCCCGGGGGGGGCACTAATGAAAAACTGTTTTTT. The full variable domain, its missing parts supplied by reference TRBV5-6 and TRBJ1-4, is DAGVTQSPTHLIKTRGQQVTLRCSPKSGHDTVSWYQQALGQGPQFIFQYYEEEERQRGNFPDRFSGHQFPNYSSELNVNALLLGDSALYLCASSLPGGGTNEKLFFGSGTQLSVL.

The chain employs TRBV29-1 and TRBJ1-6, with D unclear. V dropped 5 bases and J dropped 1 base, with 6 bases sitting between them. Germline lookup yields CDR1 SQVTM and CDR2 ANQGSEA. This CDR3 comprises 13 residues. The CDR3 region is CSVRFSYNSPLHF. CDR3 sequence (DNA): TGCAGCGTTAGATTTTCCTATAATTCACCCCTCCACTTT. Full variable domain (outside the CDR3, taken from reference TRBV29-1 and TRBJ1-6): SAVISQKPSRDICQRGTSLTIQCQVDSQVTMMFWYRQQPGQSLTLIATANQGSEATYESGFVIDKFPISRPNLTFSTLTVSNMSPEDSSIYLCSVRFSYNSPLHFGNGTRLTVT.

The chain is built from TRBV3-1 (or the pseudogene TRBV3-2) and TRBJ2-7, with D uncertain. Trimming shortened V by 1 base and J by 6 bases, and 4 bases separated the two germline ends. The CDR3 contains 11 residues. Germline values: CDR1 LGHDT, CDR2 YNNKEL (reference sequence). CDR3 DNA sequence: TGTGCCAGCAGCCAAGGGCTCGAGCAGTACTTC. As protein: CASSQGLEQYF.

The chain recombines TRBV6-5 with TRBJ2-7, with 11 bases lining up with TRBD2. CDR1 MNHEY and CDR2 SVGAGI come from the germline V gene. V gave up 2 bases and J gave up 2 bases; unmatched junction bases: 2. The CDR3 spans 15 residues. CDR3 loop: CASSYLAGGPYEQYF. DNA of the CDR3: TGTGCCAGCAGTTACCTAGCGGGAGGCCCCTACGAGCAGTACTTC.

This clone was observed a single time. V is TRBV18 and J is TRBJ2-1; D might be TRBD1 or TRBD2, each matching 5 bases. The germline V gene has CDR1 KGHSH and CDR2 LQKENI. The CDR3 extends over 13 amino acids. The ends were cut back, 8 bases at V and 1 base at J, with 9 bases in the middle. The CDR3 sequence: CASGTQSYNEQFF. DNA of the CDR3: TGTGCCAGCGGGACCCAATCCTACAATGAGCAGTTCTTC.